The 29 T cell receptor beta chains given below trace back to one sample, sequenced in a study of blood T cell repertoires in COVID-19. The method was immunoSEQ multiplex PCR; TCRdb's version includes in-frame clones alone and lacks a portion of them. Among hundreds of thousands of clones listed, 85% to 90% were seen once. Source material: peripheral blood. The source of these receptors is a man aged 45-65 years with COVID-19, enrolled during active disease.

V is TRBV19 and J is TRBJ1-1, with D perhaps matching TRBD1 (5 bases). V shed 8 bases and J shed 0 bases, with 16 bases lying between them. This CDR3 is built from 15 residues. CDR1 and CDR2 (germline): LNHDA, SQIVND (reference sequence). DNA of the CDR3: TGTGCCAGTCAAGGACAAGGGCTGATGAACACTGAAGCTTTCTTT. Translating gives CASQGQGLMNTEAFF. The full variable domain, with the rest looked up from reference TRBV19 and TRBJ1-1, is DGGITQSPKYLFRKEGQNVTLSCEQNLNHDAMYWYRQDPGQGLRLIYYSQIVNDFQKGDIAEGYSVSREKKESFPLTVTSAQKNPTAFYLCASQGQGLMNTEAFFGQGTRLTVV.

This chain joins TRBV7-8 and TRBJ1-6, with 7 bases identical to TRBD1. The V gene's germline CDR1 is SGHVS and CDR2 FQNEAQ. V trimming: 5 bases; J trimming: 7 bases; junction bases outside the gene matches: 8. The CDR3 has 15 amino acids. CDR3 loop: CASSPVGQLNSPLHF. CDR3 DNA sequence: TGTGCCAGCAGCCCAGTGGGACAGCTAAATTCACCCCTCCACTTT.

The gene calls are TRBV15 and TRBJ1-3; the D gene is possibly TRBD1 (6 bases). Looked up from germline, CDR1 is LNHNV and CDR2 is YYDKDF (reference sequence). The CDR3 extends over 21 amino acids. V lost 1 base, J lost 3 bases, and 28 bases lay in between. The CDR3 loop is CATSRGTAFFRGTGFGNTIYF. CDR3 nucleotide sequence: TGTGCCACCAGCAGAGGGACAGCATTCTTCAGGGGCACGGGGTTTGGAAACACCATATATTTT.

V and J are TRBV6-6 and TRBJ1-2, with D tentatively TRBD1 (5 bases). This CDR3 spans 12 amino acids. In germline, CDR1 is MNHNY, CDR2 SVGAGI (reference sequence). Trimming left V 4 bases short and J 8 bases short, with 11 bases between. CDR3 sequence: CASSLQASGYTF. CDR3 DNA sequence: TGTGCCAGCAGTTTACAGGCGTCGGGCTACACCTTC.

The chain links TRBV6-2 or TRBV6-3 to TRBJ1-5; D is undetermined. Germline lookup yields CDR1 MNHEY and CDR2 SVGEGT. V was shortened by 2 bases and J by 8 bases, with 16 bases between the two germline ends. The CDR3 runs 15 residues. CDR3 region: CASSYNARHAEPQHF. CDR3 nucleotides: TGTGCCAGCAGTTACAACGCCCGACACGCTGAGCCCCAGCATTTT.

In regard to this clone: Other nucleotide sequences from this sample produce the same CDR3. The CDR3 is CASSRTGTNEKLFF. CDR3 sequence (DNA): TGTGCCAGCAGCCGGACAGGGACTAATGAAAAACTGTTTTTT. The chain joins TRBV7-9 to TRBJ1-4, with 8 nucleotides matching TRBD1. The CDR3 loop spans 14 amino acids. Germline V gives CDR1 SEHNR, CDR2 FQNEAQ (reference sequence). Germline trimming cut 5 bases from V and 2 bases from J; bases unmatched to any gene: 1.

The chain links TRBV6-2 or TRBV6-3 to TRBJ2-1; 7 bases align to TRBD1. Germline trimming cut 6 bases from V and 12 bases from J; bases unmatched to any gene: 8. Germline V gives CDR1 MNHEY, CDR2 SVGEGT. The CDR3 loop spans 12 amino acids. The CDR3 region is CASSSDRARQFF. The CDR3 region has the DNA TGTGCCAGCAGCTCCGACAGGGCACGGCAGTTCTTC.

This clone has a handful of counts. The CDR3 spells CATSRNANTEAFF. The CDR3 nucleotides are TGTGCCACATCCAGGAATGCGAACACTGAAGCTTTCTTT. This chain links TRBV15 with TRBJ1-1; no clear D gene. The CDR3 spans 13 residues. The V end was cut by 9 bases, the J end by 1 base, with 12 bases between. The germline V gene has CDR1 LNHNV and CDR2 YYDKDF (reference sequence).

This chain uses TRBV6-5 with TRBJ1-3, with D possibly matching TRBD1 (6 bases). Germline loops: CDR1 MNHEY, CDR2 SVGAGI. The CDR3 is 16 amino acids. Trimming took off 0 bases at V and 4 bases at J, with 13 bases between the two ends. CDR3 loop: CASSYSYAGVGNTIYF. The CDR3 DNA is TGTGCCAGCAGTTACTCCTATGCAGGGGTAGGAAACACCATATATTTT.

This chain joins TRBV6-1 and TRBJ1-2; TRBD1 might be the D (5 bases). This CDR3 is 14 amino acids long. CDR1 and CDR2 (germline): MNHNS, SASEGT. V dropped 2 bases and J dropped 7 bases, with 14 bases sitting between them. The CDR3 coding sequence is TGTGCCAGCAGTGAAACCGGGACTCACTCTGGCTACACCTTC. This sequence encodes CASSETGTHSGYTF.

This clone has more than one count but fewer than ten. The rearrangement joins TRBV9 to TRBJ1-6; D is perhaps TRBD1 (6 bases). V dropped 2 bases and J dropped 8 bases, with 14 bases sitting between them. Germline V lookup: CDR1 SGDLS, CDR2 YYNGEE. The CDR3 totals 15 residues. The CDR3 DNA reads TGTGCCAGCAGCGTTGAAGACAGGTGGGATTCACCCCTCCACTTT. Residues: CASSVEDRWDSPLHF.

This clone was observed a single time. The chain has TRBV25-1 and TRBJ1-6, with TRBD1 as a possible D gene (6 bases). This CDR3 region has 15 residues. The germline gives CDR1 MGHDK, CDR2 SYGVNS. V was clipped by 6 bases and J by 5 bases, with 14 bases between them. CDR3 amino acids: CASSLQGSDNSPLHF. The CDR3 DNA follows: TGTGCCAGCAGCCTACAGGGTTCGGATAATTCACCCCTCCACTTT.

The count of this clone is one. The rearrangement joins TRBV19 to TRBJ1-3; no firm D call. The CDR3 spans 15 residues. Germline values: CDR1 LNHDA, CDR2 SQIVND (reference sequence). V was clipped by 2 bases and J by 4 bases, with 12 bases between them. CDR3 region: CASSIQERPGNTIYF. DNA for the CDR3: TGTGCCAGTAGTATACAGGAAAGACCCGGAAACACCATATATTTT.

In its sample, this clone was seen once. The rearrangement joins TRBV4-1 to TRBJ1-5, with 12 nucleotides matching TRBD1. This CDR3 contains 19 residues. V was pared by 0 bases and J by 4 bases, with 10 bases of the junction left unmatched. Germline V CDR1 and CDR2: MGHRA, YSYEKL. The CDR3 is CASSQEGTGGAGTNQPQHF. The CDR3 coding sequence is TGCGCCAGCAGCCAAGAAGGGACAGGGGGCGCCGGGACGAATCAGCCCCAGCATTTT.

The rearrangement uses TRBV6-6 and TRBJ1-1; 9 bases line up with TRBD1. The CDR3 contains 14 residues. The germline gives CDR1 MNHNY, CDR2 SVGAGI (reference sequence). V lost 8 bases, J lost 6 bases, and 10 bases stayed unmatched. The CDR3 region has the DNA TGTGCCAGCGCGGACAGGGGACCGATCGCTGAAGCTTTCTTT. It codes for CASADRGPIAEAFF.

The chain is built from TRBV2 and TRBJ2-3; possible D gene TRBD2, 5 bases. Germline V gene sequence: CDR1 SNHLY, CDR2 FYNNEI. The CDR3 loop spans 13 amino acids. Trimming removed 5 bases from V and 5 bases from J, with 11 bases in between. This CDR3 reads CASSIRTEDTQYF. As DNA, the CDR3 is TGTGCCAGCAGTATCAGGACTGAAGATACGCAGTATTTT.

The J gene is TRBJ2-7, the V gene TRBV2; 7 bases agree with TRBD2. CDR1 SNHLY and CDR2 FYNNEI come from the germline V gene. CDR3 length: 13 amino acids. V was clipped by 7 bases and J by 9 bases; unmatched bases: 12. The CDR3 reads CASNTGGSQGQYF. CDR3 coding DNA: TGTGCCAGCAATACGGGGGGTTCGCAAGGGCAGTACTTC. Full variable domain (missing parts from reference TRBV2 and TRBJ2-7): EPEVTQTPSHQVTQMGQEVILRCVPISNHLYFYWYRQILGQKVEFLVSFYNNEISEKSEIFDDQFSVERPDGSNFTLKIRSTKLEDSAMYFCASNTGGSQGQYFGPGTRLTVT.

The chain joins TRBV2 to TRBJ1-1, with D perhaps matching TRBD1 (6 bases). The CDR3 runs 17 residues. Germline CDR1 SNHLY, CDR2 FYNNEI. The ends were cut back, 0 bases at V and 1 base at J, with 15 bases in the middle. The CDR3 DNA reads TGTGCCAGCAGTGAAGCTCCAGGGCGCAGGGGGAACACTGAAGCTTTCTTT. Its translation: CASSEAPGRRGNTEAFF.

This clone was seen a single time. CDR3 DNA sequence: TGTGCTAGTGGTTTGTCTCTCGAGCAGTTCTTC. Protein: CASGLSLEQFF. This rearrangement joins TRBV12-5 to TRBJ2-1; D uncertain. V lost 2 bases and J lost 10, with 6 bases in between. CDR1 and CDR2 from the germline V gene are LGHNT and FRNRAP. This CDR3 is built from 11 residues.

CDR3 nucleotide sequence: TGTGCCTGGAACGGCCACAGCCTCGGGAGTGGCTACACCTTC. This sequence encodes CAWNGHSLGSGYTF. The V call is TRBV30, the J call TRBJ1-2; D not resolved. The germline V gene has CDR1 GTSNPN and CDR2 SVGIG (reference sequence). V lost 4 bases and J lost 7, with 19 bases in between. This CDR3 contains 14 residues.

This clone was detected a few times. The rearrangement links TRBV4-1 to TRBJ1-2, with D maybe TRBD1 (6 bases). This CDR3 has 15 residues. Between the trimmed V and J ends, which lost 2 bases and 3 bases, there was a span of 13 bases. The germline V gene has CDR1 MGHRA and CDR2 YSYEKL. The CDR3 nucleotides are TGCGCCAGCAGCCAATACACAGGGACCTACTATGGCTACACCTTC. Encoded protein: CASSQYTGTYYGYTF.

V and J are TRBV30 and TRBJ1-2; D not certain. Trimming pared 8 bases from V and 3 bases from J, leaving 13 bases between. The CDR3 has 12 amino acids. Per germline, CDR1 GTSNPN and CDR2 SVGIG (reference sequence). The CDR3 DNA is TGTGCCGGGTTGACTAGGGACTATGGCTACACCTTC. It specifies CAGLTRDYGYTF.

The chain joins TRBV19 to TRBJ2-5, with 8 bases that match TRBD1. In germline, CDR1 is LNHDA, CDR2 SQIVND (reference sequence). The CDR3 contains 13 residues. V dropped 8 bases and J dropped 5; count of bases not matched to a gene: 7. In nucleotides, the CDR3 is TGTGCCAGTGTCCCCCGGGACAGGGAGACCCAGTACTTC. It is translated as CASVPRDRETQYF.

This CDR3 reads CASSQAQNTGELFF. CDR3 sequence (DNA): TGTGCCAGCAGCCAAGCACAGAACACCGGGGAGCTGTTTTTT. The gene calls are TRBV4-2 and TRBJ2-2; D is uncertain. This CDR3 region has 14 residues. The germline V and J ends were trimmed by 1 base and 1 base, with 4 bases remaining between them. In germline, CDR1 is LGHNA, CDR2 YNFKEQ.

The V gene is TRBV3-1 (or the pseudogene TRBV3-2), the J gene TRBJ2-1, with 14 positions matching TRBD2. The CDR3 sequence is 17 residues long. Germline V gene lookup returns CDR1 LGHDT and CDR2 YNNKEL (reference sequence). Trimming removed 0 bases from V and 8 bases from J; junction bases left unmatched: 6. The CDR3 DNA reads TGTGCCAGCAGCCAAGATCGGGGGACTAGCGGGAGTGATGAGCAGTTCTTC. It encodes CASSQDRGTSGSDEQFF.

The V gene is TRBV19, the J gene TRBJ2-7; TRBD2 aligns across 13 bases. With 5 bases clipped from V and 4 bases from J, the junction kept 5 bases outside the gene matches. In germline, CDR1 is LNHDA, CDR2 SQIVND (reference sequence). The CDR3 contains 15 residues. The DNA of the CDR3 is TGTGCCAGTAGTCTAGGACTAGCGGGAGCTTACGAGCAGTACTTC. This codes for CASSLGLAGAYEQYF.

This CDR3 is CATSDDMGAFPGANVLTF. The CDR3 DNA reads as TGTGCCACCAGTGATGATATGGGAGCCTTCCCTGGGGCCAACGTCCTGACTTTC. V gene TRBV24-1 combines with J gene TRBJ2-6, with D tentatively TRBD2 (5 bases). This CDR3 is 18 amino acids long. The ends were cut back, 3 bases at V and 2 bases at J, with 16 bases in the middle. The germline V gene encodes CDR1 KGHDR and CDR2 SFDVKD.

The CDR3 nucleotides are TGTGCCACGGGAGGTTCCACAGATACGCAGTATTTT. It yields the protein CATGGSTDTQYF. The chain employs TRBV19 and TRBJ2-3; TRBD2 matches 7 bases. CDR3 size: 12 residues. Germline V gene lookup returns CDR1 LNHDA and CDR2 SQIVND (reference sequence). V was pared by 10 bases and J by 2 bases, with 3 bases of the junction left unmatched.

The CDR3 DNA follows: TGTGCCAGCAGTTATCGAGTCTGGGAGACCCAGTACTTC. Its protein is CASSYRVWETQYF. This chain uses TRBV6-2 or TRBV6-3 with TRBJ2-5; no reliable D call. V lost 3 bases, J lost 5 bases, and 10 bases lay in between. Germline loops: CDR1 MNHEY, CDR2 SVGEGT. The CDR3 loop spans 13 amino acids.